What follows are 22 T cell receptor beta chains derived from one specimen sequenced in a study of glioma-infiltrating T cells. Using RNA template, CDR3s of TCR alpha and beta were amplified with iRepertoire arm-PCR. MiXCR was run by TCRdb on the multiplex PCR reads, yielding one entry per CDR3 protein. The sample lists 150,000 to 200,000 distinct CDR3 sequences, over 40% occurring once. Sequencing was done on a sample of glioma tissue, nonneoplastic brain tissue, or PBMCs (not recorded which). The receptors originated from a human donor with low-grade glioma or glioblastoma, undergoing nonglioma brain surgery, or in good health (not recorded which).

This clonotype was counted many times. The chain employs TRBV6-2 or TRBV6-3 and TRBJ2-4, with D maybe TRBD2 (6 bases). CDR3 length: 12 residues. Trimming shortened V by 1 base and J by 8 bases, and 6 bases separated the two germline ends. The germline gives CDR1 MNHEY, CDR2 SVGEGT. CDR3 nucleotides: TGTGCCAGCAGTTACTGGGGGGACATTCAGTACTTC. As protein: CASSYWGDIQYF.

The chain couples TRBV11-1 to TRBJ1-3; tentatively, D is TRBD1 (5 bases). The germline V and J ends were trimmed by 6 bases and 2 bases, with 8 bases remaining between them. The CDR3 is 13 amino acids. The germline gives CDR1 SGHAT, CDR2 FQDESV (reference sequence). CDR3 coding DNA: TGTGCCAGCAGAATGACAGCTGGAAACACCATATATTTT. As protein: CASRMTAGNTIYF.

This clonotype occurred many times. The gene calls are TRBV20-1 and TRBJ1-5; TRBD1 is a possible D gene (5 bases). The CDR3 covers 15 residues. The V and J ends lost 3 bases and 4 bases respectively, with 16 bases between them. In germline, CDR1 is DFQATT, CDR2 SNEGSKA (reference sequence). The CDR3 sequence: CSARAAGTENQPQHF. CDR3 sequence (DNA): TGCAGTGCTAGGGCAGCAGGGACGGAAAATCAGCCCCAGCATTTT.

Of note for this clonotype: A much larger clone differs from this one at a single base, so this may be a read error. V usage is TRBV2 and J usage is TRBJ1-5; no reliable D call. Germline V gene lookup returns CDR1 SNHLY and CDR2 FYNNEI. The germline V and J ends were trimmed by 9 bases and 11 bases, with 20 bases remaining between them. This CDR3 has 13 amino acids. The CDR3 is CASHEVTMQTQHF. The CDR3 DNA reads TGTGCCAGTCACGAAGTCACAATGCAGACCCAGCATTTT.

The V call is TRBV5-1, the J call TRBJ2-7; D perhaps matches TRBD2 (6 bases). Per germline, CDR1 SGHRS and CDR2 YFSETQ. There are 12 residues in the CDR3. Trimming shortened V by 4 bases and J by 3 bases, and 8 bases separated the two germline ends. The CDR3 sequence is CASSMEGYEQYF. CDR3 sequence (DNA): TGCGCCAGCAGCATGGAGGGCTACGAGCAGTACTTC.

The chain joins TRBV13 to TRBJ1-1, with 8 bases lining up with TRBD1. The CDR3 has 14 amino acids. Germline V gene lookup returns CDR1 PRHDT and CDR2 FYEKMQ (reference sequence). Germline trimming cut 2 bases from V and 5 bases from J; bases unmatched to any gene: 4. The CDR3 coding sequence is TGTGCCAGCAGCTTAAACAGGGGGGTAACTGAAGCTTTCTTT. Translated, it gives CASSLNRGVTEAFF.

The V and J genes are TRBV9 and TRBJ2-1, with D uncertain. The V gene lost 7 bases and the J gene lost 1 base, with 15 bases spanning the gap. CDR3 size: 15 residues. CDR1 and CDR2 (germline): SGDLS, YYNGEE. The CDR3 sequence is CASGSIGVSYNEQFF. CDR3 sequence (DNA): TGTGCCAGCGGGTCCATTGGCGTATCCTACAATGAGCAGTTCTTC.

On this clonotype: Possible read error: a much larger clone is one base away. This chain connects TRBV28 to TRBJ2-5, with TRBD2 matching over 13 bases. There are 14 residues in the CDR3. The V gene end was trimmed by 6 bases and the J gene end by 3 bases; junction bases not matched to a gene: 1. CDR1 and CDR2 (germline): MDHEN, SYDVKM. CDR3 region: CASSTSGREETQYF. The CDR3 DNA follows: TGTGCCAGCAGCACTAGCGGGAGGGAAGAGACCCAGTACTTC.

This clonotype turned up a few times. The chain is built from TRBV3-1 and TRBJ1-2; the D is unclear. V was cut by 0 bases and J by 11 bases, with 13 bases left in between. The germline CDR1 and CDR2 sequences are LGHDT and YNNKEL (reference sequence). This CDR3 is built from 13 residues. The CDR3 spells CASSQDAASRYTF. The CDR3 DNA sequence: TGTGCCAGCAGCCAAGATGCAGCCAGCAGATACACCTTC.

About this clonotype: Sequence at one end of the junction differs from germline and may be a read error. The chain is built from TRBV6-1 and TRBJ1-1; tentative D call: TRBD1 (5 bases). The CDR3 loop spans 12 amino acids. Germline CDR1 reads MNHNS; CDR2 reads SASEGT. The CDR3 loop reads CARTTMVGEALF. Written as DNA, the CDR3 is TGTGCCAGGACCACCATGGTAGGGGAAGCTTTATTT.

The chain recombines TRBV2 with TRBJ1-1; no clear D gene. There are 16 residues in the CDR3. Germline CDR1 and CDR2: SNHLY and FYNNEI. Trimming left V 6 bases short and J 6 bases short, with 23 bases between. CDR3 protein: CASRDLFGCSRAEAFF. The CDR3 nucleotides are TGTGCCAGCAGGGACCTTTTCGGTTGCTCGAGAGCTGAAGCTTTCTTT.

A word on this clonotype: A read error may be the cause here, since a much bigger clone is one base away. The chain employs TRBV2 and TRBJ2-7; 9 bases line up with TRBD1. V trimming: 7 bases; J trimming: 7 bases; junction bases outside the gene matches: 8. Germline CDR1 and CDR2: SNHLY and FYNNEI. The CDR3 extends over 13 amino acids. CDR3 sequence: CASNGTGHQEQYF. The CDR3 DNA sequence: TGTGCCAGCAATGGGACAGGGCATCAGGAGCAGTACTTC.

This clonotype has only a few counts. This chain uses TRBV18 with TRBJ2-7; possible D gene TRBD2, 6 bases. CDR3 length: 14 residues. CDR1 is KGHSH and CDR2 is LQKENI in the germline V gene. For the CDR3, the DNA is TGTGCCAGCTCACCACAGTTCCCCGGAGGGCCGATTACGGTG. It encodes CASSPQFPGGPITV.

The chain employs TRBV29-1 and TRBJ1-1; the D gene is possibly TRBD1 (5 bases). CDR1 SQVTM and CDR2 ANQGSEA come from the germline V gene. This CDR3 comprises 10 residues. In DNA form, the CDR3 reads TGCACCGTGGGGGAAGCTGAAGCTTTCTTT. This encodes CTVGEAEAFF.

This chain uses TRBV24-1 with TRBJ2-7; D uncertain. The V gene lost 3 bases and the J gene lost 5 bases, with 7 bases spanning the gap. This CDR3 is 12 amino acids long. Germline V gene sequence: CDR1 KGHDR, CDR2 SFDVKD. The CDR3 sequence is CATSDRADEQYF. The CDR3, as DNA: TGTGCCACCAGTGATCGCGCGGACGAGCAGTACTTC.

This rearrangement joins TRBV5-1 to TRBJ2-2; D call uncertain. There are 15 residues in the CDR3. Trimming removed 4 bases from V and 0 bases from J, with 10 bases in between. Per the germline V gene, CDR1 is SGHRS and CDR2 is YFSETQ. Written as DNA, the CDR3 is TGCGCCAGCAGCATCTCGACGGCGAACACCGGGGAGCTGTTTTTT. Translated: CASSISTANTGELFF.

V is TRBV12-3 or TRBV12-4 and J is TRBJ2-7, with 7 bases lining up with TRBD1. The CDR3 runs 15 residues. After removal of 6 bases from V and 2 bases from J, the junction contained 10 bases not matched to a gene. As DNA, the CDR3 is TGTGCCAGCAGCCGAGGGGGCCAGGGAGCCTACGAGCAGTACTTC. Protein: CASSRGGQGAYEQYF.

The rearrangement uses TRBV7-2 and TRBJ2-7, with D hard to call. V gave up 5 bases and J gave up 3 bases, with 11 bases separating them. The CDR3 extends over 13 amino acids. CDR1 and CDR2 (germline): SGHTA, FQGNSA. CDR3 nucleotide sequence: TGTGCCAGCAGCCTTGACTTAAACTACGAGCAGTACTTC. This sequence encodes CASSLDLNYEQYF. Variable domain in full (rest from reference TRBV7-2 and TRBJ2-7): GAGVSQSPSNKVTEKGKDVELRCDPISGHTALYWYRQSLGQGLEFLIYFQGNSAPDKSGLPSDRFSAERTGGSVSTLTIQRTQQEDSAVYLCASSLDLNYEQYFGPGTRLTVT.

The rearrangement joins TRBV9 to TRBJ2-5; D is possibly TRBD1 (6 bases). Germline V CDR1 and CDR2: SGDLS, YYNGEE. The CDR3 is 13 amino acids. The germline V and J ends were trimmed by 0 bases and 4 bases, with 7 bases remaining between them. The CDR3 here is CASSVADRETQYF. DNA of the CDR3: TGTGCCAGCAGCGTAGCGGACAGAGAGACCCAGTACTTC.

The chain carries TRBV4-1 and TRBJ2-7; the D gene is possibly TRBD2 (6 bases). CDR1 and CDR2 (germline): MGHRA, YSYEKL. This CDR3 is built from 16 residues. The ends were cut back, 0 bases at V and 2 bases at J, with 14 bases in the middle. CDR3 nucleotides: TGCGCCAGCAGCCAAGAAGAGGGTAGCGGCCCCTACGAGCAGTACTTC. Translating it yields CASSQEEGSGPYEQYF.

This clonotype was recorded only once. V and J are TRBV5-1 and TRBJ2-1; D is unresolved. Germline V gene sequence: CDR1 SGHRS, CDR2 YFSETQ. Trimming cost V 2 bases and J 2 bases, with 11 bases left between them. This CDR3 comprises 15 residues. The CDR3 reads CASSLIELTYNEQFF. The CDR3 region has the DNA TGCGCCAGCAGCTTAATAGAACTGACCTACAATGAGCAGTTCTTC.

This clonotype has at least ten counts. This chain links TRBV12-5 with TRBJ1-2; possibly TRBD1 for D (6 bases). Germline V gives CDR1 LGHNT, CDR2 FRNRAP. V was shortened by 7 bases and J by 13 bases, with 22 bases between the two germline ends. The CDR3 has 13 residues. CDR3 amino acids: CASAGRYPGACTF. The CDR3 region has the DNA TGTGCTAGTGCTGGTCGATATCCGGGGGCTTGCACCTTC.